Presented here are 7 T cell receptor beta chains from one specimen sequenced in a study of T cell responses to AZD1222 COVID-19 vaccine. TCRdb's copy holds only in-frame clones and misses some; the assay was immunoSEQ multiplex PCR. The table records 75,000 to 90,000 clones, more than 90% of them present only once. The input for sequencing was peripheral blood, taken 28 days after the second AZD1222 dose. Every receptor here comes from an adult who received the AZD1222 COVID-19 vaccine.

This chain joins TRBV30 and TRBJ1-3, with 8 bases that match TRBD1. V was pared by 5 bases and J by 0 bases, with 3 bases of the junction left unmatched. The CDR3 sequence is 14 residues long. The germline CDR1 and CDR2 sequences are GTSNPN and SVGIG (reference sequence). As DNA, the CDR3 is TGTGCCTGGGGACAGGGTGACTCTGGAAACACCATATATTTT. Translated: CAWGQGDSGNTIYF.

V is TRBV11-2 and J is TRBJ2-2, with D perhaps TRBD1 (6 bases). Germline V gives CDR1 SGHAT, CDR2 FQNNGV. This CDR3 is 15 amino acids long. Deletions cut 1 base from V and 6 bases from J, with 12 bases between. The CDR3 sequence: CASSLGGQPSGELFF. CDR3 DNA: TGTGCCAGCAGCTTAGGGGGACAACCGTCCGGGGAGCTGTTTTTT. Looking up the rest from reference TRBV11-2 and TRBJ2-2 gives the full variable domain: EAGVAQSPRYKIIEKRQSVAFWCNPISGHATLYWYQQILGQGPKLLIQFQNNGVVDDSQLPKDRFSAERLKGVDSTLKIQPAKLEDSAVYLCASSLGGQPSGELFFGEGSRLTVL.

This sequence joins TRBV20-1 and TRBJ2-5; TRBD1 might be the D (6 bases). V was trimmed by 3 bases and J by 4 bases, leaving 18 bases between them. The CDR3 consists of 15 residues. Germline values: CDR1 DFQATT, CDR2 SNEGSKA (reference sequence). CDR3 sequence (DNA): TGCAGTGCTAGTCGCCGACAGGAGGTAGGAGAGACCCAGTACTTC. Its protein is CSASRRQEVGETQYF.

This sequence joins TRBV7-2 and TRBJ1-5, with a tentative D call TRBD1 (5 bases). Germline V CDR1 and CDR2: SGHTA, FQGNSA. With 3 bases removed from V and 5 bases from J, the gap between germline ends came to 8 bases. CDR3 length equals 13 residues. The CDR3 DNA reads as TGTGCCAGCAGCTTTGGCAGGGATCAGCCCCAGCATTTT. Protein: CASSFGRDQPQHF.

The chain is built from TRBV29-1 and TRBJ2-5; D uncertain. This CDR3 has 10 residues. Trimming stripped 5 bases from V and 5 bases from J, with 6 bases between. Germline V lookup: CDR1 SQVTM, CDR2 ANQGSEA. The DNA for the CDR3 is TGCAGCGTTTCGTTCGAGACCCAGTACTTC. This sequence encodes CSVSFETQYF.

This chain connects TRBV19 to TRBJ2-1; D is ambiguous. The CDR3 contains 15 residues. Germline lookup yields CDR1 LNHDA and CDR2 SQIVND (reference sequence). V was cut by 3 bases and J by 7 bases, with 16 bases left in between. CDR3 bases: TGTGCCAGTAGTATTGAGACGGCCCGGAAAAATGAGCAGTTCTTC. It is translated as CASSIETARKNEQFF.

The CDR3 sequence is CASVTRGYTEAFF. The CDR3 DNA reads as TGTGCCAGTGTAACCCGGGGTTACACTGAAGCTTTCTTT. J is TRBJ1-1 and V is TRBV19; D uncertain. Germline V gene sequence: CDR1 LNHDA, CDR2 SQIVND (reference sequence). Trimming pared 8 bases from V and 3 bases from J, leaving 13 bases between. The CDR3 spans 13 residues. Using reference TRBV19 and TRBJ1-1 for the parts outside the CDR3, the full variable domain is DGGITQSPKYLFRKEGQNVTLSCEQNLNHDAMYWYRQDPGQGLRLIYYSQIVNDFQKGDIAEGYSVSREKKESFPLTVTSAQKNPTAFYLCASVTRGYTEAFFGQGTRLTVV.